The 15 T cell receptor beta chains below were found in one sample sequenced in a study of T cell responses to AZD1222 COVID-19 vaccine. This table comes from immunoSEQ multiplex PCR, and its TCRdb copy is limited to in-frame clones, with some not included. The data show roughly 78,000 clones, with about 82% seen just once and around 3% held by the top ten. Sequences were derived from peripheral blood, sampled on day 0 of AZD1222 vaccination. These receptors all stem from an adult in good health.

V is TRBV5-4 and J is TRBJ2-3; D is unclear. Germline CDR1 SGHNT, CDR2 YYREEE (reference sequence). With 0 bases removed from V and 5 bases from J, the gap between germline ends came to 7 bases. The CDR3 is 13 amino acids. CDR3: CASSLVHRDTQYF. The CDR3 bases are TGTGCCAGCAGCTTGGTACATCGAGATACGCAGTATTTT.

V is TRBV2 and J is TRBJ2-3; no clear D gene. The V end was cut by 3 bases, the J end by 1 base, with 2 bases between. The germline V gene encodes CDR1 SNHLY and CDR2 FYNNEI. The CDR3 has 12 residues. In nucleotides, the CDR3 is TGTGCCAGCAGTGACGGCACAGATACGCAGTATTTT. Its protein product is CASSDGTDTQYF. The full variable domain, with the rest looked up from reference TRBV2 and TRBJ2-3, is EPEVTQTPSHQVTQMGQEVILRCVPISNHLYFYWYRQILGQKVEFLVSFYNNEISEKSEIFDDQFSVERPDGSNFTLKIRSTKLEDSAMYFCASSDGTDTQYFGPGTRLTVL.

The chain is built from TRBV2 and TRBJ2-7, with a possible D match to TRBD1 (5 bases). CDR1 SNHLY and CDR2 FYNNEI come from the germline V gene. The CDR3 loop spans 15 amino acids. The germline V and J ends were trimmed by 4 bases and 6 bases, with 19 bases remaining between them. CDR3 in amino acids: CASSGAGPRRSEQYF. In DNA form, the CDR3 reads TGTGCCAGCAGTGGGGCAGGGCCGAGAAGAAGCGAGCAGTACTTC.

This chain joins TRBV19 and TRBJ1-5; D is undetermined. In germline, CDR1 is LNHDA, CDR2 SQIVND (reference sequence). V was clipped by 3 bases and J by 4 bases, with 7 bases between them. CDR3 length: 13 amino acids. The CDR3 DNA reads TGTGCCAGTAGTATCCAGAAGAATCAGCCCCAGCATTTT. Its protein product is CASSIQKNQPQHF.

The CDR3 reads CASSSGGGQYF. The CDR3 nucleotides are TGTGCCAGCAGTTCAGGGGGGGGGCAGTACTTC. The rearrangement links TRBV27 to TRBJ2-7; D is possibly TRBD1 or TRBD2 (7 bases each). The germline V gene has CDR1 MNHEY and CDR2 SMNVEV (reference sequence). This CDR3 has 11 amino acids. The germline V and J ends were trimmed by 4 bases and 9 bases, with 10 bases remaining between them.

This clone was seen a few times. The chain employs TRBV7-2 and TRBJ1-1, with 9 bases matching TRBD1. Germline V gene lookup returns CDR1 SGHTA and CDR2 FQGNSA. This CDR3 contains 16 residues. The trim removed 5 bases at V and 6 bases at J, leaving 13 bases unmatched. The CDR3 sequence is CASSRVSGQGSSEAFF. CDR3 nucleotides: TGTGCCAGCAGCAGAGTTTCGGGACAGGGCAGTTCTGAAGCTTTCTTT.

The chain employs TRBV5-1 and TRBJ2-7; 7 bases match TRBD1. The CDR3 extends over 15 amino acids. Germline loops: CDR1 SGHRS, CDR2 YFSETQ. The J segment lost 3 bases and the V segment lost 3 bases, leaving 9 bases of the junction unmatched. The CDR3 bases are TGCGCCAGCAGCTCTGCCGACAGGGTAGACTACGAGCAGTACTTC. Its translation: CASSSADRVDYEQYF.

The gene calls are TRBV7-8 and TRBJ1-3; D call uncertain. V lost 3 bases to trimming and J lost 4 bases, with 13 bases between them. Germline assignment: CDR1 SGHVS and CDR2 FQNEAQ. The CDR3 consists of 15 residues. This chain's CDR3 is CASSLEWTSGNTIYF. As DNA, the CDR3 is TGTGCCAGCAGCTTGGAGTGGACCTCGGGAAACACCATATATTTT.

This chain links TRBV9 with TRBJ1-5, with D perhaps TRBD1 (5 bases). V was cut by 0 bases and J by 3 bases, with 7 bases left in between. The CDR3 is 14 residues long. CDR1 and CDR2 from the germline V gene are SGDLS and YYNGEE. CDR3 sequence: CASSVATDNQPQHF. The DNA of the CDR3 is TGTGCCAGCAGCGTAGCGACAGACAATCAGCCCCAGCATTTT.

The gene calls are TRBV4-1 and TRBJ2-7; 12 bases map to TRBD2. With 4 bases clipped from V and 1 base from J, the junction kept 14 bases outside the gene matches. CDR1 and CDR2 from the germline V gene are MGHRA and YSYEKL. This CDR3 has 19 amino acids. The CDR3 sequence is CASSRETSGGPGGSYEQYF. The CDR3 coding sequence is TGCGCCAGCAGCCGAGAGACTAGCGGGGGCCCTGGGGGTTCCTACGAGCAGTACTTC.

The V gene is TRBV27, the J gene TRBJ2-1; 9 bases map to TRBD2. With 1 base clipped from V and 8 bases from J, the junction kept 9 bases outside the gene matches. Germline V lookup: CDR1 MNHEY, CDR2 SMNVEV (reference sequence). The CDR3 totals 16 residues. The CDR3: CASSLLGTSKTDEQFF. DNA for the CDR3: TGTGCCAGCAGTTTATTGGGGACTAGCAAGACCGATGAGCAGTTCTTC.

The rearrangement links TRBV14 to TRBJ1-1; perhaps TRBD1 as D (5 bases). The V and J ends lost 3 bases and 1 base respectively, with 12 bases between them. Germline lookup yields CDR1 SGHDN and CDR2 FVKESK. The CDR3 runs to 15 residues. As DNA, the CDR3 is TGTGCCAGCAGCCACCTAGGAGGGACGAACACTGAAGCTTTCTTT. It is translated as CASSHLGGTNTEAFF. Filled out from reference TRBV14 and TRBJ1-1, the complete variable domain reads EAGVTQFPSHSVIEKGQTVTLRCDPISGHDNLYWYRRVMGKEIKFLLHFVKESKQDESGMPNNRFLAERTGGTYSTLKVQPAELEDSGVYFCASSHLGGTNTEAFFGQGTRLTVV.

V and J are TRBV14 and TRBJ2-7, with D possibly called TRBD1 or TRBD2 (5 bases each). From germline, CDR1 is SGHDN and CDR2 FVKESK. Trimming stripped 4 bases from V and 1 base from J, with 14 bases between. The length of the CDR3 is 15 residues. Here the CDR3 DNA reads TGTGCCAGCAGCCCCCTAGACAGCGGATCCTACGAGCAGTACTTC. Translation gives CASSPLDSGSYEQYF.

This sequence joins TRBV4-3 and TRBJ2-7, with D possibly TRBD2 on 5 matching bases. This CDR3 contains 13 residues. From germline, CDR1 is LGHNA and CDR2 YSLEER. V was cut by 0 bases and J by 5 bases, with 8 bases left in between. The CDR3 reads CASSQEKRDEQYF. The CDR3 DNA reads TGCGCCAGCAGCCAAGAAAAGAGGGACGAGCAGTACTTC.

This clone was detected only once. The CDR3 DNA reads as TGTGCCACCAGCAGAGATGGAGTAGCAGGTACAGATACGCAGTATTTT. This translates into CATSRDGVAGTDTQYF. The chain recombines TRBV15 with TRBJ2-3; D not resolved. Germline V gene sequence: CDR1 LNHNV, CDR2 YYDKDF (reference sequence). There are 16 residues in the CDR3. Trimming removed 0 bases from V and 3 bases from J, with 13 bases in between.